This record covers a single TCR beta chain. This record belongs to a study of blood T cells in healthy people across ages. The authors ran a second PCR of about 7 to 11 cycles using a sample-barcoded 5' primer and a J-beta primer mix. TCRdb redid the calling of the 5' RACE reads with MiXCR, one entry per CDR3 protein. The table shows over 700,000 distinct CDR3 sequences, with roughly 25% occurring only once. The CDR3 runs 15 residues. V was cut by 5 bases and J by 2 bases, with 16 bases left in between. Germline-derived CDR1 and CDR2 are SGHAT and FQNNGV. This sample was also put to use in a study of T cells of mothers and their children.

The sequencing sample was made of blood. This rearrangement joins TRBV11-2 to TRBJ2-7; no clear D. The TCR was taken from a boy younger than 18 in good health. CDR3 region: CASSAPRNLAYEQYF. For the CDR3, the DNA is TGTGCCAGCAGCGCACCCCGAAATTTGGCCTACGAGCAGTACTTC. Filled out from reference TRBV11-2 and TRBJ2-7, the complete variable domain reads EAGVAQSPRYKIIEKRQSVAFWCNPISGHATLYWYQQILGQGPKLLIQFQNNGVVDDSQLPKDRFSAERLKGVDSTLKIQPAKLEDSAVYLCASSAPRNLAYEQYFGPGTRLTVT.